This T cell receptor (beta chain) comes out of a study of CD8 T cells in Susac syndrome. Broader study findings: The study recognized that the number of individuals in its TCR sequencing and HLA analysis was relatively small.

CD8+ and CD4+ T cells from blood underwent TCR beta sequencing. Comments on this clonotype: Its antigen remains unknown.

With random hexamers, reverse transcription was performed on about 0.45 to 1 ug of RNA. immunoSEQ multiplex PCR amplified TCR beta CDR3 across 54 Vbeta, 13 Jbeta. A single record per CDR3 protein comes from TCRdb applying MiXCR to the immunoSEQ multiplex PCR reads. The table records about 160,000 distinct CDR3 sequences, around 95% of them present only once. The sample was CD4+ T cells from PBMCs. This clonotype was obtained from a human donor in good health.

The CDR3 loop is CASSEFDQGAGANVLTF. The CDR3 bases are TGTGCCAGCAGTGAATTTGACCAGGGGGCAGGGGCCAACGTCCTGACTTTC. V usage is TRBV25-1 and J usage is TRBJ2-6; 8 nucleotides line up with TRBD1. The CDR3 sequence is 17 residues long. The junction had 6 bases not matched to a gene; V was cut back by 1 base and J by 4 bases. Germline V gene data show CDR1 as MGHDK and CDR2 as SYGVNS.